This TCR beta chain was retrieved from a study of blood T cell repertoires in COVID-19 (dated by TCRdb to about 2020). The study in broad terms: The collaborator samples originated in the United States, Italy and Spain and spanned the acute and convalescent phases of COVID-19. The sample metadata nearly always contained a de-identified subject ID, COVID-19 status, age in years and sex. Where available, HLA class I and class II types were obtained from metadata supplied by the sample provider rather than from assay-based typing. The repertoires were released in a freely available public database intended as a resource for research on the immune response to SARS-CoV-2. Deeply sampled blood TCRbeta repertoires from subjects exposed to, actively infected with, or recovered from COVID-19 were included in the dataset. The prospective study material was composed of cDNA or gDNA derived from T cells, B-cell-depleted T cells, or PBMCs. The samples were drawn from two sources: the first 160 participants of the ongoing ImmuneRACE study, and 1,000 to 1,500 subjects contributed by 6 global collaborators.

Whole blood was collected in K2EDTA tubes by collaborating institutions according to the institutions' own protocols. For TCRbeta analysis, collaborator samples were shipped as frozen whole blood, as isolated PBMCs, or as DNA extracted from either sample type. In the case of this clone: Its antigen is currently not known. No base quality information exists; no much larger clone differs at one position.

The germline V gene (reference sequence) sets CDR1 to SEHNR and CDR2 to FQNEAQ. The cysteine opens and the phenylalanine closes a CDR3 of 14 amino acids. Only the CDR3 portion is preserved as DNA: 42 bases, with reading frame beginning at the first base. The V and J ends are trimmed by 4 bases and 8 bases, leaving 17 bases between them. The immunoSEQ Assay, a bias-controlled multiplex PCR, was used to amplify TCRbeta CDR3 regions from genomic DNA. The paper's data handling went like this. Within the assay, amplification of reference gene primers was used to estimate how many nucleated cells each sample contained. To quantify the absolute abundance of each unique TCRbeta CDR3 rearrangement, sequence reads were collapsed and filtered. For each sample, productive Simpson clonality was calculated by taking the square root of Simpson's diversity index across productive rearrangements. The immuneACCESS repertoire file appears here via TCRdb, limited to in-frame rearrangements. These files lack a portion of the clones; in checked studies, under half of the deficit traces to unresolved V genes, and the cause of the others is not known. V and J calls and clone size follow that table, whereas D and trimming were derived from the DNA. The sample table contains 25,000 to 30,000 clones; only one count was recorded for 75% to 90% of them. Jointly, the top ten make up 10% of the sample.

Results and caveats for the whole study, not just this receptor: How much clinical and demographic metadata was included differed by source and by participant, and the metadata was provided uncurated.

Sequenced sample: peripheral blood. The rearrangement joined TRBV7-9 to TRBJ1-2; the D gene is perhaps TRBD1, on 5 matching bases. This receptor was taken from a man aged 55 to 70 with acute or convalescent COVID-19. The DNA reads TGTGCCAGCAGCTGGCGGCAGGGTTTTGAAGGCTACACCTTC. This gives the protein CASSWRQGFEGYTF.